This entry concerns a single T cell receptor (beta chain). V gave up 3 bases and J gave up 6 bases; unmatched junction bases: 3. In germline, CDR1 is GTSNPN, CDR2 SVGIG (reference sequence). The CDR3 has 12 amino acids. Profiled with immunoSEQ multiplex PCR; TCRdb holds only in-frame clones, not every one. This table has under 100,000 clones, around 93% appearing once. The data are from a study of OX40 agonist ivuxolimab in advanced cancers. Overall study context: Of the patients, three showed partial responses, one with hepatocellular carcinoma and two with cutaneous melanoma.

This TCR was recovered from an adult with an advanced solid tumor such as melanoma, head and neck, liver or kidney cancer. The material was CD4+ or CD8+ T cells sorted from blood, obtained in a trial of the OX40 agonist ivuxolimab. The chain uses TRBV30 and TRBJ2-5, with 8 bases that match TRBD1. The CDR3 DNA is TGTGCCTGGAGCCGGGACAGGCAGACCCAGTACTTC. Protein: CAWSRDRQTQYF.